These 30 T cell receptor beta chains came from one sample sequenced in a study of blood T cell repertoires in COVID-19. Produced via immunoSEQ multiplex PCR; TCRdb's table is partial and in-frame only. The profile covers fewer than 400,000 clones, with approximately 87% appearing a single time and under 3.5% taken by the ten largest. Input material: peripheral blood. These receptors all stem from a woman aged 25 to 39 with COVID-19, enrolled during active disease.

The chain has TRBV19 and TRBJ2-3; 13 positions match TRBD2. Germline V gene lookup returns CDR1 LNHDA and CDR2 SQIVND (reference sequence). CDR3 size: 16 residues. V was clipped by 5 bases and J by 9 bases; unmatched bases: 11. The CDR3 here is CASSPILAGGPGTQYF. In DNA form, the CDR3 reads TGTGCCAGTAGTCCAATACTAGCGGGAGGGCCCGGCACGCAGTATTTT.

This chain connects TRBV19 to TRBJ1-5; the D gene is possibly TRBD1 (5 bases). The CDR3 extends over 15 amino acids. The germline V gene has CDR1 LNHDA and CDR2 SQIVND (reference sequence). Trimming cost V 4 bases and J 3 bases, with 13 bases left between them. CDR3 protein: CASSTPGYHNQPQHF. CDR3 nucleotide sequence: TGTGCCAGTAGTACCCCAGGGTATCACAATCAGCCCCAGCATTTT.

This chain links TRBV19 with TRBJ2-1; 7 bases match TRBD2. This CDR3 has 16 residues. The junction had 15 bases not matched to a gene; V was cut back by 6 bases and J by 7 bases. Germline-derived CDR1 and CDR2 are LNHDA and SQIVND (reference sequence). The CDR3 loop is CASRGGRLVPANEQFF. The CDR3 bases are TGTGCCAGTAGGGGAGGGCGCCTCGTTCCGGCAAATGAGCAGTTCTTC. Looking up the rest from reference TRBV19 and TRBJ2-1 gives the full variable domain: DGGITQSPKYLFRKEGQNVTLSCEQNLNHDAMYWYRQDPGQGLRLIYYSQIVNDFQKGDIAEGYSVSREKKESFPLTVTSAQKNPTAFYLCASRGGRLVPANEQFFGPGTRLTVL.

The V gene is TRBV6-6, the J gene TRBJ1-3, with 10 bases fitting TRBD1. The CDR3 has 14 amino acids. With V trimmed by 8 bases and J by 4 bases, 5 bases remained unmatched. In germline, CDR1 is MNHNY, CDR2 SVGAGI (reference sequence). The CDR3 protein is CASLSGQGGNTIYF. The CDR3 DNA sequence: TGTGCCAGCCTCTCGGGACAGGGGGGAAACACCATATATTTT.

CDR3 DNA sequence: TGTGCCAGCAGCTTAGAATACGGAGGCCAACCTGGAAACACCATATATTTT. Amino acid sequence: CASSLEYGGQPGNTIYF. This chain joins TRBV11-2 and TRBJ1-3; D is undetermined. Germline CDR1 and CDR2: SGHAT and FQNNGV. The CDR3 extends over 17 amino acids. V lost 0 bases, J lost 2 bases, and 14 bases lay in between.

The chain is built from TRBV19 and TRBJ1-6; perhaps TRBD1 as D (5 bases). This CDR3 contains 15 residues. Trimming stripped 3 bases from V and 7 bases from J, with 13 bases between. Per the germline V gene, CDR1 is LNHDA and CDR2 is SQIVND (reference sequence). The CDR3 sequence is CASSIAGPGNSPLHF. CDR3 DNA: TGTGCCAGTAGTATTGCAGGGCCCGGGAATTCACCCCTCCACTTT.

The rearrangement links TRBV7-8 to TRBJ1-3; D is perhaps TRBD1 (6 bases). Looked up from germline, CDR1 is SGHVS and CDR2 is FQNEAQ. The CDR3 covers 16 residues. Trimming took off 0 bases at V and 4 bases at J, with 13 bases between the two ends. The CDR3 sequence is CASSLANRAGGNTIYF. The CDR3 nucleotides read TGTGCCAGCAGCTTAGCCAACAGGGCCGGCGGAAACACCATATATTTT.

This clone has just one count. This chain links TRBV3-1 (or the pseudogene TRBV3-2) with TRBJ1-5; the D gene is possibly TRBD1 (5 bases). With 3 bases removed from V and 5 bases from J, the gap between germline ends came to 14 bases. Germline CDR1 LGHDT, CDR2 YNNKEL (reference sequence). The CDR3 has 15 residues. The CDR3 DNA reads TGTGCCAGCAGCCAGGGGGGAGATTGGCATCAGCCCCAGCATTTT. Its protein product is CASSQGGDWHQPQHF.

The chain employs TRBV5-4 and TRBJ2-7; D call uncertain. Trimming stripped 0 bases from V and 0 bases from J, with 4 bases between. Germline values: CDR1 SGHNT, CDR2 YYREEE (reference sequence). The CDR3 sequence is 13 residues long. CDR3: CASSLGVSYEQYF. As DNA, the CDR3 is TGTGCCAGCAGCTTGGGAGTCTCCTACGAGCAGTACTTC.

The chain joins TRBV5-1 to TRBJ2-7; TRBD1 matches at 10 bases. V gave up 4 bases and J gave up 3 bases; unmatched junction bases: 4. The CDR3 totals 14 residues. Germline values: CDR1 SGHRS, CDR2 YFSETQ. CDR3 sequence reads: CASSEGTGVYEQYF. DNA for the CDR3: TGCGCCAGCAGCGAGGGGACAGGGGTCTACGAGCAGTACTTC.

Here the CDR3 DNA reads TGTGCCAGCAGTTACCAACCTCTAGCGACCGGGGAGCTGTTTTTT. Its protein product is CASSYQPLATGELFF. The chain links TRBV6-5 to TRBJ2-2; possible D gene TRBD2, 6 bases. There are 15 residues in the CDR3. Germline V gene data show CDR1 as MNHEY and CDR2 as SVGAGI. Trimming removed 2 bases at V and 5 bases at J, with 12 bases between.

CDR3 sequence reads: CASRLAGRNSYEQYF. The CDR3 nucleotides read TGTGCCAGCAGACTAGCTGGGAGGAACTCCTACGAGCAGTACTTC. The rearrangement joins TRBV27 to TRBJ2-7; tentatively, D is TRBD2 (6 bases). Germline lookup yields CDR1 MNHEY and CDR2 SMNVEV (reference sequence). V was pared by 6 bases and J by 0 bases, with 15 bases between. The CDR3 length is 15 residues.

The V call is TRBV29-1, the J call TRBJ2-5; tentatively, D is TRBD1 (6 bases). The germline V gene encodes CDR1 SQVTM and CDR2 ANQGSEA. The CDR3 runs to 15 residues. Trimming left V 2 bases short and J 7 bases short, with 20 bases between. The CDR3 DNA reads TGCAGCGTTGAAATACAGGGTGGGATTTACGGGACCCAGTACTTC. Translated, it gives CSVEIQGGIYGTQYF.

The chain employs TRBV30 and TRBJ2-5; D is ambiguous. Trimming removed 1 base from V and 9 bases from J, with 9 bases in between. Germline V gene sequence: CDR1 GTSNPN, CDR2 SVGIG (reference sequence). The length of the CDR3 is 11 residues. The DNA for the CDR3 is TGTGCCTGGAGTGCCGAGATGTCCCAGTACTTC. Translation: CAWSAEMSQYF.

This clone showed up just once. The rearrangement uses TRBV27 and TRBJ2-1, with D unclear. CDR1 MNHEY and CDR2 SMNVEV come from the germline V gene (reference sequence). This CDR3 comprises 17 residues. V shed 5 bases and J shed 2 bases, with 19 bases lying between them. The CDR3 here is CASSARLSPQTYNEQFF. CDR3 nucleotide sequence: TGTGCCAGCAGTGCTAGACTTTCACCCCAAACCTACAATGAGCAGTTCTTC.

The chain is built from TRBV4-2 and TRBJ2-7; D might be TRBD2 (6 bases). The CDR3 has 17 amino acids. The germline V gene has CDR1 LGHNA and CDR2 YNFKEQ. V shed 0 bases and J shed 4 bases, with 19 bases lying between them. The CDR3 nucleotides are TGTGCCAGCAGCCAAGAGGGCATAAGTCTAGCGCAATACGAGCAGTACTTC. It specifies CASSQEGISLAQYEQYF.

The rearrangement links TRBV18 to TRBJ2-2, with 8 bases fitting TRBD1. Germline CDR1 reads KGHSH; CDR2 reads LQKENI. CDR3 length equals 18 residues. With 3 bases clipped from V and 1 base from J, the junction kept 10 bases outside the gene matches. The CDR3 DNA reads TGTGCCAGCTCACCTATGAGTTCAGGACAGGGGAACACCGGGGAGCTGTTTTTT. Amino acids: CASSPMSSGQGNTGELFF.

J is TRBJ1-5 and V is TRBV6-5; 7 bases match TRBD1. Germline lookup yields CDR1 MNHEY and CDR2 SVGAGI. CDR3 length: 15 amino acids. Losses at the gene ends were 5 bases for V and 0 bases for J; bases not matched to a gene: 4. The CDR3 loop reads CASSLRGYSNQPQHF. CDR3 coding DNA: TGTGCCAGCAGTCTCAGGGGGTATAGCAATCAGCCCCAGCATTTT.

About this clone itself: The identical CDR3 is also encoded by other nucleotide sequences in the sample. The chain couples TRBV2 to TRBJ1-2; 12 nucleotides match TRBD1. CDR3 length: 15 residues. Germline V gene data show CDR1 as SNHLY and CDR2 as FYNNEI. Unmatched junction bases numbered 10, after V lost 6 bases and J lost 8 bases. The CDR3 here is CASRSGTGGGRGYTF. The CDR3, as DNA: TGTGCCAGCAGGAGCGGGACAGGGGGCGGGAGGGGCTACACCTTC. The full variable domain, in which reference TRBV2 and TRBJ1-2 provide the parts outside the CDR3, is EPEVTQTPSHQVTQMGQEVILRCVPISNHLYFYWYRQILGQKVEFLVSFYNNEISEKSEIFDDQFSVERPDGSNFTLKIRSTKLEDSAMYFCASRSGTGGGRGYTFGSGTRLTVV.

J is TRBJ2-5 and V is TRBV9; D is perhaps TRBD2 (6 bases). The CDR3 consists of 15 residues. Per the germline V gene, CDR1 is SGDLS and CDR2 is YYNGEE. Trimming stripped 4 bases from V and 5 bases from J, with 18 bases between. The CDR3: CASSLGVAREETQYF. The CDR3, as DNA: TGTGCCAGCAGCCTAGGGGTAGCTCGGGAGGAGACCCAGTACTTC.

This chain joins TRBV7-9 and TRBJ1-6; 7 nucleotides agree with TRBD1. The V and J ends lost 3 bases and 8 bases, in that order; junction bases with no gene match: 4. The CDR3 length is 14 residues. CDR1 and CDR2 (germline): SEHNR, FQNEAQ (reference sequence). The CDR3 sequence: CASSFGTGDSPLHF. For the CDR3, the DNA is TGTGCCAGCAGCTTTGGAACAGGGGATTCACCCCTCCACTTT.

CDR3 region: CASHYDPSGRHSYNEQFF. DNA for the CDR3: TGTGCCAGCCATTATGACCCTAGCGGGAGGCATTCCTACAATGAGCAGTTCTTC. The chain carries TRBV19 and TRBJ2-1; 11 nucleotides match TRBD2. The CDR3 is 18 residues long. Germline trimming cut 9 bases from V and 1 base from J; bases unmatched to any gene: 14. Germline CDR1 LNHDA, CDR2 SQIVND (reference sequence).

The chain has TRBV6-5 and TRBJ1-1; tentatively, D is TRBD1 (5 bases). CDR3 size: 15 residues. The V and J ends lost 3 bases and 1 base respectively, with 12 bases between them. Germline lookup yields CDR1 MNHEY and CDR2 SVGAGI. The CDR3 reads CASSYLGLKNTEAFF. In DNA, the CDR3 is TGTGCCAGCAGTTATCTGGGACTGAAGAACACTGAAGCTTTCTTT.

The chain employs TRBV5-4 and TRBJ2-3; 10 bases are a match to TRBD2. This CDR3 is built from 16 residues. V was pared by 2 bases and J by 0 bases, with 3 bases of the junction left unmatched. Germline CDR1 is SGHNT and CDR2 is YYREEE (reference sequence). CDR3 in amino acids: CASSFIAGGSTDTQYF. The CDR3 coding sequence is TGTGCCAGCAGCTTTATAGCGGGAGGAAGCACAGATACGCAGTATTTT.

The chain is built from TRBV27 and TRBJ1-4; weak D call: TRBD1 (6 bases). CDR1 is MNHEY, CDR2 SMNVEV, per germline (reference sequence). Trimming took 9 bases from V and 0 from J, leaving 20 bases between them. The CDR3 contains 17 residues. The CDR3 here is CASSPTGRMATNEKLFF. Here the CDR3 DNA reads TGTGCCAGTTCTCCCACAGGGCGGATGGCAACTAATGAAAAACTGTTTTTT. The full variable domain, its missing parts supplied by reference TRBV27 and TRBJ1-4, is EAQVTQNPRYLITVTGKKLTVTCSQNMNHEYMSWYRQDPGLGLRQIYYSMNVEVTDKGDVPEGYKVSRKEKRNFPLILESPSPNQTSLYFCASSPTGRMATNEKLFFGSGTQLSVL.

The CDR3: CASSDSAASTDTQYF. In nucleotides, the CDR3 is TGTGCCAGCAGTGACTCGGCGGCATCCACAGATACGCAGTATTTT. The chain uses TRBV6-4 and TRBJ2-3; D is ambiguous. Germline assignment: CDR1 MRHNA and CDR2 SNTAGT. Trimming stripped 0 bases from V and 2 bases from J, with 9 bases between. The CDR3 totals 15 residues.

The V call is TRBV25-1, the J call TRBJ1-4, with TRBD1 identical over 7 bases. Germline trimming cut 5 bases from V and 6 bases from J; bases unmatched to any gene: 18. This CDR3 comprises 18 residues. CDR1 and CDR2 (germline): MGHDK, SYGVNS. The CDR3: CASSPEAFPGQYYEKLFF. CDR3 DNA sequence: TGTGCCAGCAGTCCCGAGGCTTTCCCGGGACAGTATTATGAAAAACTGTTTTTT.

J is TRBJ2-3 and V is TRBV5-5; 7 nucleotides align to TRBD1. The germline gives CDR1 SGHKS, CDR2 YYEKEE (reference sequence). The CDR3 is made up of 15 amino acids. After removal of 0 bases from V and 6 bases from J, the junction contained 7 bases not matched to a gene. CDR3 sequence: CASSLASGGFDTQYF. The CDR3 bases are TGTGCCAGCAGCTTGGCGTCAGGGGGATTTGATACGCAGTATTTT.

V is TRBV10-3 and J is TRBJ2-7; a weak D match, TRBD2 (6 bases). This CDR3 contains 16 residues. Per germline, CDR1 ENHRY and CDR2 SYGVKD. V gave up 3 bases and J gave up 4 bases, with 19 bases separating them. The CDR3 protein is CAISDPGGEWGYEQYF. The CDR3 nucleotides are TGTGCCATCAGTGACCCAGGAGGGGAGTGGGGATACGAGCAGTACTTC.

The chain recombines TRBV19 with TRBJ1-5; D is undetermined. There are 16 residues in the CDR3. The V and J ends lost 6 bases and 2 bases respectively, with 17 bases between them. Germline V lookup: CDR1 LNHDA, CDR2 SQIVND (reference sequence). In DNA form, the CDR3 reads TGTGCCAGTAGCCAACAGATTTTGATTCGCAATCAGCCCCAGCATTTT. Its translation: CASSQQILIRNQPQHF.